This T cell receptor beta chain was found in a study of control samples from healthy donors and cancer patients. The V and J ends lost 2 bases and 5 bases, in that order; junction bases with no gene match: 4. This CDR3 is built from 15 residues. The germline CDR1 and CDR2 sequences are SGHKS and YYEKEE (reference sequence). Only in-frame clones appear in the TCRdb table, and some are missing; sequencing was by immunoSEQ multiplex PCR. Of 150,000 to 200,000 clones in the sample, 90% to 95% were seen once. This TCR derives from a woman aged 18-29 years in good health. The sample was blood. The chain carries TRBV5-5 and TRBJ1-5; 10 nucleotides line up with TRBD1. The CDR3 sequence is CASSFGTGADQPQHF. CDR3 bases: TGTGCCAGCAGCTTTGGGACAGGGGCTGATCAGCCCCAGCATTTT.